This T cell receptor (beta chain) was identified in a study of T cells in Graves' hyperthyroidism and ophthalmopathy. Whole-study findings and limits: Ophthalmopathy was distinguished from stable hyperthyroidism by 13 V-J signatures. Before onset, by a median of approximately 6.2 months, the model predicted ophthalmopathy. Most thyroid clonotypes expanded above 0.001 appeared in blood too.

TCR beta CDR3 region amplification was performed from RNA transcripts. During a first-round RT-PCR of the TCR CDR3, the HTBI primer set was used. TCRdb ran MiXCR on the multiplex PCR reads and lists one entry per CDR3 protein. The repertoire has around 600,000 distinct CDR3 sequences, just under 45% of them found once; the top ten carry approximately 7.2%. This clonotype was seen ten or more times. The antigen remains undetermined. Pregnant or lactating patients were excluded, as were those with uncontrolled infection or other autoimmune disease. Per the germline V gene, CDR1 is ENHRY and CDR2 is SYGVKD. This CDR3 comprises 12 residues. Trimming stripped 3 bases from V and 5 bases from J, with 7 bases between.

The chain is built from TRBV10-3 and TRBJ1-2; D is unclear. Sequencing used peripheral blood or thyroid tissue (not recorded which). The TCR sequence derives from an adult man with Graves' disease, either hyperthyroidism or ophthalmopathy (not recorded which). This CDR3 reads CAISEGSYGYTF. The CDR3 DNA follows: TGTGCCATCAGTGAAGGGAGTTATGGCTACACCTTC.